The 6 T cell receptor beta chains given below trace back to one sample, sequenced in a study of PD-1 blockade in classical Hodgkin lymphoma. Noted time point: cycle 4 day 1 (C4D1), after 5 to 7 weeks of nivolumab. Autologous stem cell transplantation was followed by relapse in every patient, and brentuximab vedotin exposure varied. Through magnetic negative selection, CD8+ T cells were separated from PBMCs that had been thawed. Data came from immunoSEQ multiplex PCR; TCRdb stores just in-frame clones and leaves some out. This sample carries about 20,000 clones, roughly 82% of them seen once, and the ten largest clones take more than 5.5%. The sample here was CD8+ T cells from blood, taken before the fourth cycle of nivolumab. Receptor source: a human donor with classical Hodgkin lymphoma.

This clone was recorded only once. CDR3 amino acids: CSVEAPLGGGPTGELFF. CDR3 sequence (DNA): TGCAGCGTTGAAGCCCCTCTCGGAGGGGGGCCCACCGGGGAGCTGTTTTTT. The chain combines TRBV29-1 with TRBJ2-2; perhaps D is TRBD1 or TRBD2 (6 bases each). The germline V gene encodes CDR1 SQVTM and CDR2 ANQGSEA. The V end was cut by 1 base, the J end by 4 bases, with 19 bases between. CDR3 length equals 17 residues.

This clone was seen more than once but under ten times. J is TRBJ2-5 and V is TRBV4-3, with D tentatively TRBD2 (5 bases). The CDR3 loop spans 16 amino acids. The germline V gene encodes CDR1 LGHNA and CDR2 YSLEER. V was trimmed by 0 bases and J by 5 bases, leaving 16 bases between them. DNA of the CDR3: TGCGCCAGCAGCCAAGATTGGCGGGCCCTGGACGAGACCCAGTACTTC. This codes for CASSQDWRALDETQYF.

This rearrangement joins TRBV12-5 to TRBJ1-3; no definite D call. CDR3 length equals 16 residues. Per the germline V gene, CDR1 is LGHNT and CDR2 is FRNRAP. V lost 0 bases and J lost 1, with 10 bases in between. CDR3 sequence (DNA): TGTGCTAGTGGTTTGGTGTACGGCCTGTCTGGAAACACCATATATTTT. It specifies CASGLVYGLSGNTIYF.

The chain carries TRBV5-4 and TRBJ2-2, with 8 bases that match TRBD1. V shed 3 bases, J shed 4 bases, and the junction held 2 bases outside the gene matches. The CDR3 length is 14 residues. Germline V gene data show CDR1 as SGHNT and CDR2 as YYREEE (reference sequence). CDR3 in amino acids: CASSYRGSTGELFF. CDR3 DNA: TGTGCCAGCAGCTACAGGGGGAGCACCGGGGAGCTGTTTTTT. The whole variable domain, remainder taken from reference TRBV5-4 and TRBJ2-2, is ETGVTQSPTHLIKTRGQQVTLRCSSQSGHNTVSWYQQALGQGPQFIFQYYREEENGRGNFPPRFSGLQFPNYSSELNVNALELDDSALYLCASSYRGSTGELFFGEGSRLTVL.

This chain uses TRBV27 with TRBJ1-5; D is ambiguous. There are 13 residues in the CDR3. The germline CDR1 and CDR2 sequences are MNHEY and SMNVEV (reference sequence). V lost 4 bases and J lost 6, with 10 bases in between. The CDR3 sequence is CASSSYYIQPQHF. Written as DNA, the CDR3 is TGTGCCAGCAGTTCCTATTATATTCAGCCCCAGCATTTT.

The genes are TRBV5-6 and TRBJ1-5; D uncertain. CDR3 length equals 13 residues. Looked up from germline, CDR1 is SGHDT and CDR2 is YYEEEE. The V end lost 3 bases, the J end lost 1 base, and 5 bases lay between the germline ends. The CDR3 protein is CASSYGSNQPQHF. CDR3 nucleotides: TGTGCCAGCAGCTACGGCAGCAATCAGCCCCAGCATTTT.